This passage covers 18 T cell receptor beta chains from one sample sequenced in a study of T-cell memory formation after mild COVID-19. TCRdb analysed the 5' RACE reads with MiXCR anew, one entry per CDR3 protein. In the table there are about 350,000 distinct CDR3 sequences, approximately 27% of which are singletons. The sample comprised PBMCs or a T cell subset sorted from them (not recorded which). These receptors were obtained from an adult woman who had mild COVID-19 (a few samples of this study predate the infection). Cell type and time point are not known.

The J gene is TRBJ2-1, the V gene TRBV4-1, with TRBD1 as a possible D gene (6 bases). Between the trimmed V and J ends, which lost 3 bases and 4 bases, there was a span of 19 bases. The germline V gene encodes CDR1 MGHRA and CDR2 YSYEKL. The CDR3 sequence is 17 residues long. The CDR3 loop reads CASSQGRSGAGYNEQFF. The CDR3 DNA reads TGCGCCAGCAGCCAGGGGCGATCAGGGGCAGGGTACAATGAGCAGTTCTTC.

V usage is TRBV20-1 and J usage is TRBJ2-7; the match to TRBD1 covers 8 bases. This CDR3 region has 13 residues. J gave up 7 bases and V 4 bases, and 9 bases lay outside the gene matches. The germline CDR1 and CDR2 sequences are DFQATT and SNEGSKA (reference sequence). Here the CDR3 DNA reads TGCAGTGCTAACGCAGGGGGCGGGATTGAGCAGTACTTC. It specifies CSANAGGGIEQYF.

V is TRBV20-1 and J is TRBJ1-3; D is perhaps TRBD1 (6 bases). V was cut by 7 bases and J by 6 bases, with 19 bases left in between. Germline CDR1 is DFQATT and CDR2 is SNEGSKA (reference sequence). CDR3 size: 14 residues. CDR3 bases: TGCAGTGAGGTCGGAAACAGGGCTACAAACACCATATATTTT. It specifies CSEVGNRATNTIYF.

The rearrangement joins TRBV9 to TRBJ2-2; 9 bases are shared with TRBD2. In germline, CDR1 is SGDLS, CDR2 YYNGEE. The J segment lost 0 bases and the V segment lost 2 bases, leaving 2 bases of the junction unmatched. The CDR3 contains 16 residues. CDR3 residues: CASSVPSGANTGELFF. The CDR3 region has the DNA TGTGCCAGCAGCGTCCCTAGCGGGGCGAACACCGGGGAGCTGTTTTTT.

This clonotype was detected only a few times. The chain has TRBV5-6 and TRBJ2-3, with no clear D. This CDR3 has 14 residues. Trimming took off 1 base at V and 4 bases at J, with 10 bases between the two ends. CDR1 SGHDT and CDR2 YYEEEE come from the germline V gene. The CDR3 reads CASSLLTDADTQYF. CDR3 DNA sequence: TGTGCCAGCAGCTTGCTGACGGACGCAGATACGCAGTATTTT.

The chain uses TRBV11-2 and TRBJ2-3; 10 bases fit TRBD1. The germline V gene encodes CDR1 SGHAT and CDR2 FQNNGV. The CDR3 loop spans 17 amino acids. Trimming cost V 0 bases and J 4 bases; bases outside gene matches: 7. The CDR3 nucleotides read TGTGCCAGCAGCTTAGACTACGGGACAGGGGATCCAGATACGCAGTATTTT. This encodes CASSLDYGTGDPDTQYF.

There are a few counts of this clonotype. V usage is TRBV20-1 and J usage is TRBJ2-3, with 8 bases fitting TRBD2. V gave up 3 bases and J gave up 3 bases; unmatched junction bases: 5. The CDR3 runs to 14 residues. CDR1 DFQATT and CDR2 SNEGSKA come from the germline V gene (reference sequence). The CDR3 reads CSASSGGGTDTQYF. The CDR3 nucleotides read TGCAGTGCTAGTTCCGGGGGGGGAACAGATACGCAGTATTTT.

This clonotype turned up a few times. The chain recombines TRBV12-3 or TRBV12-4 with TRBJ1-4; D is perhaps TRBD1 (5 bases). The CDR3 loop spans 13 amino acids. Trimming left V 7 bases short and J 8 bases short, with 14 bases between. The chain's CDR3 is CASTQGLLEKLFF. CDR3 in DNA: TGTGCCAGCACGCAGGGTCTTTTGGAAAAACTGTTTTTT.

There are many counts of this clonotype. In DNA, the CDR3 is TGTGCCACCTCGAGACCACACGGGACAGGATCCAGCTCTGGAAACACCATATATTTT. Its translation: CATSRPHGTGSSSGNTIYF. The chain joins TRBV12-3 or TRBV12-4 to TRBJ1-3; 8 nucleotides match TRBD1. Unmatched junction bases numbered 20, after V lost 10 bases and J lost 0 bases. This CDR3 comprises 19 residues.

Many counts were recorded for this clonotype. The CDR3 DNA is TGCGCCAGCAGCCAGACTAGCGGCTACGAGCAGTACTTC. This gives the protein CASSQTSGYEQYF. The chain has TRBV4-3 and TRBJ2-7, with 9 positions matching TRBD2. This CDR3 comprises 13 residues. Germline V gene lookup returns CDR1 LGHNA and CDR2 YSLEER. Trimming at V came to 3 bases and at J to 3 bases, leaving 0 bases not matched to a gene.

A few counts support this clonotype. The V call is TRBV27, the J call TRBJ2-7; a weak D match, TRBD1 (5 bases). Germline V gives CDR1 MNHEY, CDR2 SMNVEV (reference sequence). CDR3 length equals 15 residues. The V gene lost 7 bases and the J gene lost 4 bases, with 20 bases spanning the gap. In nucleotides, the CDR3 is TGTGCCAGCACTACGGCAGGGTTGGTGGGGTACGAGCAGTACTTC. Protein sequence: CASTTAGLVGYEQYF.

The chain links TRBV20-1 to TRBJ2-7; 10 nucleotides align to TRBD1. This CDR3 has 15 residues. Germline assignment: CDR1 DFQATT and CDR2 SNEGSKA (reference sequence). The ends lost 4 bases at V and 2 bases at J; junction bases unmatched: 8. Written as DNA, the CDR3 is TGCAGTGCTATACCTGGGACAGGGGCAACCTACGAGCAGTACTTC. It specifies CSAIPGTGATYEQYF.

This clonotype was counted a few times. The chain combines TRBV9 with TRBJ1-2, with D unresolved. Between the trimmed V and J ends, which lost 4 bases and 4 bases, there was a span of 14 bases. Looked up from germline, CDR1 is SGDLS and CDR2 is YYNGEE. The CDR3 length is 14 residues. CDR3 bases: TGTGCCAGCAGCCACCCCGGAGTTTCCTATGGCTACACCTTC. Its translation: CASSHPGVSYGYTF.

The chain employs TRBV12-3 or TRBV12-4 and TRBJ2-5; the D gene is possibly TRBD2 (5 bases). V dropped 6 bases and J dropped 5 bases, with 16 bases sitting between them. The length of the CDR3 is 14 residues. CDR3: CASSPGSAGETQYF. Written as DNA, the CDR3 is TGTGCCAGCAGCCCGGGATCGGCTGGGGAGACCCAGTACTTC.

The rearrangement joins TRBV29-1 to TRBJ2-3; TRBD2 matches 7 bases. This CDR3 spans 16 amino acids. J gave up 2 bases and V 0 bases, and 8 bases lay outside the gene matches. CDR1 and CDR2 from the germline V gene are SQVTM and ANQGSEA. The CDR3 region is CSVEDLQRDYTDTQYF. CDR3 coding DNA: TGCAGCGTTGAAGATCTTCAGCGGGACTACACAGATACGCAGTATTTT.

The J gene is TRBJ2-6, the V gene TRBV6-2 or TRBV6-3; D possibly corresponds to TRBD2 (7 bases). This CDR3 spans 14 amino acids. The V end lost 5 bases, the J end lost 4 bases, and 9 bases lay between the germline ends. Germline lookup yields CDR1 MNHEY and CDR2 SVGEGT. CDR3 bases: TGTGCCAGCAGTCGGGGGGCCGGGGCCAACGTCCTGACTTTC. This codes for CASSRGAGANVLTF.

This rearrangement joins TRBV5-1 to TRBJ1-2; 7 bases are shared with TRBD1. The junction had 5 bases not matched to a gene; V was cut back by 0 bases and J by 6 bases. CDR3 size: 14 residues. Germline V lookup: CDR1 SGHRS, CDR2 YFSETQ. Here the CDR3 DNA reads TGCGCCAGCAGCTTGGTACAGGGGCCGGATGGCTACACCTTC. The encoded protein is CASSLVQGPDGYTF. Together with reference TRBV5-1 and TRBJ1-2, the CDR3 gives the full variable domain: KAGVTQTPRYLIKTRGQQVTLSCSPISGHRSVSWYQQTPGQGLQFLFEYFSETQRNKGNFPGRFSGRQFSNSRSEMNVSTLELGDSALYLCASSLVQGPDGYTFGSGTRLTVV.

This clonotype was detected a few times. The V and J genes are TRBV30 and TRBJ1-2; unclear D gene. CDR1 GTSNPN and CDR2 SVGIG come from the germline V gene (reference sequence). Trimming took 0 bases from V and 8 from J, leaving 10 bases between them. The CDR3 length is 12 residues. Here the CDR3 DNA reads TGTGCCTGGAGTGTACTGGCCGCGGGCTACACCTTC. Translated: CAWSVLAAGYTF.